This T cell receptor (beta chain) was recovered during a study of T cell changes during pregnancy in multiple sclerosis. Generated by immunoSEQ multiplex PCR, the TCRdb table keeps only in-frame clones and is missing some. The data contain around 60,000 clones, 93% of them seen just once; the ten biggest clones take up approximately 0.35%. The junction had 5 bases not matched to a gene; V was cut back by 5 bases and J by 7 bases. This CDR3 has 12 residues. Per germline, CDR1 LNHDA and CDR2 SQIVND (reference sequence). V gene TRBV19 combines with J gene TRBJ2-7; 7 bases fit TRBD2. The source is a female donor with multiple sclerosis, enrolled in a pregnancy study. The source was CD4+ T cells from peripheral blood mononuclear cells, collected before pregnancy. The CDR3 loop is CASSPSGGEQYF. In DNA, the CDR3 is TGTGCCAGTAGTCCTAGCGGAGGAGAGCAGTACTTC.